Sequencing of this TCR beta chain was carried out in a study of shared clonotypes between healthy human individuals. Trimming pared 3 bases from V and 5 bases from J, leaving 11 bases between. Germline assignment: CDR1 WSHSY and CDR2 SAAADI. CDR3 length equals 14 residues. Clones were read by immunoSEQ multiplex PCR, and TCRdb kept only the in-frame ones, dropping some. The data show roughly 1 million clones, about 80% seen once. The V call is TRBV10-2, the J call TRBJ1-3; maybe TRBD1 (6 bases). Sequencing was carried out using memory CD4+ T cells sorted from blood. Described subset: CD45RA-negative fraction. The sequence was collected from a man aged 18 to 29 in good health. CDR3 in DNA: TGCGCCAGCAGTGAACAGGGTATTCGAAACACCATATATTTT. This codes for CASSEQGIRNTIYF.